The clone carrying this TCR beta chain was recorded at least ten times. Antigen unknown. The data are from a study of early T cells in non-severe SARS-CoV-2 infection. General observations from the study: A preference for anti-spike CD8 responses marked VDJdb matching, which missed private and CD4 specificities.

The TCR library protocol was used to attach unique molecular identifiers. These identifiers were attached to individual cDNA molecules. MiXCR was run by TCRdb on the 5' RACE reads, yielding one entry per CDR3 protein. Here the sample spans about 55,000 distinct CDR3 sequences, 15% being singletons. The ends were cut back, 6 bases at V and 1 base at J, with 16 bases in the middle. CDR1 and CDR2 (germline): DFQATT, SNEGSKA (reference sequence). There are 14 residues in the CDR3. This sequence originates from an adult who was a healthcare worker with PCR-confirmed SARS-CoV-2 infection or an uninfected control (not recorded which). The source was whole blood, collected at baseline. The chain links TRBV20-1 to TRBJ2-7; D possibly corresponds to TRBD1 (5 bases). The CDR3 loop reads CSAKAVRGSYEQYF. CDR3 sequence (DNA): TGCAGTGCCAAGGCAGTTAGGGGTTCCTACGAGCAGTACTTC.